This T cell receptor beta chain was recorded in a study of T cell therapy after organ transplantation (dated by TCRdb to about 2019). For context, the study as a whole: The therapy products consisted of autologous CMV-specific T cells grown in vitro for around 2 weeks using a peptide pool of 30 HLA class I and II CMV epitopes. Patients were given up to 6 doses of T cells at 2-week intervals and were followed for 25 to 35 weeks after finishing therapy. Of the roughly 10 patients, eight were classified as clinical responders and two were classified as nonresponders. Across 2 to 6 intravenous infusions, patients got a median of 1.92 x 10^8 CMV-specific T cells. Blood samples for the long-term post-therapy time point were taken 20 to 29 weeks after therapy ended. A follow-up TRBV repertoire analysis was performed on an open-label phase I trial of autologous CMV-specific adoptive T cell therapy in solid-organ transplant recipients. Of the roughly ten patients, only seven or eight had long-term post-therapy samples available.

The investigation overall reported the following: Marked pretherapy clonal expansions with minimal repertoire change after therapy were observed in nonresponders. Because the cohort was small, confounders such as concurrent antirejection and antiviral medications could not be assessed. Reduced sample coverage from poor CD8+ T cell yield may be reflected in the few expansions detected in nonresponders. Both transferred clonotypes and endogenous clonotypes not detected in the therapy products appeared to be included in post-therapy reconstitution. Fold change in CD8 clonality after therapy inversely correlated with pretherapy clonality, suggesting less biased repertoires were more receptive to remodeling.

In the paper's terms, the time point label means: 20-29 weeks after completion of therapy. The patients had received solid-organ transplants and had drug-resistant/recurrent cytomegalovirus. Over eight trial participants were chosen for repertoire analysis on the basis of the availability of post-therapy peripheral blood mononuclear cells. Viable CD3+CD8+CD4- lymphocytes were sorted from PBMCs on a BD FACSAria III. Genomic DNA was extracted from sorted cells with the Qiagen DNeasy Kit. TRB CDR3 regions were amplified from genomic DNA with the immunoSEQ two-step, bias-controlled multiplex PCR assay. An Illumina NextSeq 500 was used to sequence the CDR3 libraries. The original pipeline was this. Initial alignment and bioinformatics, including bias normalization against synthetic CDR3 analogs, were performed with the immunoSEQ Analyzer platform. V, D and J gene annotation followed the IMGT database definitions. Additional TRBV analyses were carried out with default settings in VDJtools version 1.1.10 and the R package tcR version 2.2.1.11. GLIPH analysis was performed with version 1.0 using default settings. For CDR3 sequences with at least 5 reads, significant changes in clonotype frequency were assessed with a 2-sided binomial test and Benjamini-Hochberg correction (alpha = 0.01). TCRdb re-hosts the immuneACCESS table, in-frame sequences only. Its copies lack some clones; in the studies checked, an unresolved V gene accounts for under half of them, and the cause for the rest is not known. V, J and clone size reflect that table, while D and trimming were determined from the DNA. For this sample there are 17,000 or so clones; 65% to 90% appear just once. The top ten constitute roughly 30% of the sample.

The germline V gene (reference sequence) specifies MNHEY as CDR1 and SMNVEV as CDR2. The CDR3, cysteine through phenylalanine, is 14 amino acids long. The sequence is cut down to CDR3 DNA, 42 bases in frame from base 1. The germline ends are 12 bases apart after V is trimmed by 1 base and J by 8 bases. On this clone itself: Its antigen remains unidentified. One base away there is no much larger clone; base qualities are not given.

The sequence joins TRBV27 to TRBJ2-1; a weak D assignment points to TRBD1 (6 bases agree). The sequence was obtained from a human patient who had received a solid organ transplant and had CMV disease. Following a transplant, some T cells may be graft donor cells, not patient cells. The sequencing here drew on CD8+ T cells from blood, taken after autologous CMV-specific T cell therapy. The nucleotides read TGTGCCAGCAGTTTATTTTATGGGGGCGATGAGCAGTTCTTC. Its protein product is CASSLFYGGDEQFF.